Many counts were recorded for the clone carrying this T cell receptor beta chain. Its antigen is not identified. The sample originates from a study of T-cell reconstitution after alpha-beta-depleted transplantation in children. The library targeted TCRbeta and was prepared with unique molecular identifiers. TCRdb re-analysed the PCR reads in MiXCR, keeping a single row per CDR3 protein. The table includes almost 500,000 distinct CDR3 sequences, over 9.5% detected once. Findings of the study overall: Some patients' high day-60 TCRbeta diversity was attributed to recipient cells surviving conditioning. Several hundred expanded graft clones reportedly supplied alpha-beta T cells about two months after transplant. Most T-cell counts and diversity one year after the transplant came from T cells that were newly produced.

Germline CDR1 and CDR2: SQVTM and ANQGSEA. This CDR3 has 15 residues. V lost 4 bases and J lost 1; bases outside the gene matches: 5. The sample here was PBMCs, taken before TCRalphabeta/CD19-depleted stem cell transplant. The rearrangement links TRBV29-1 to TRBJ2-5; 11 nucleotides match TRBD1. The clonotype comes from a child aged 2 to 10 with inherited bone marrow failure, due to receive a stem cell transplant. CDR3 bases: TGCAGCGTTGCCGGGACAGGGGGTCGCCAAGAGACCCAGTACTTC. Translating it yields CSVAGTGGRQETQYF. Supplemented by reference TRBV29-1 and TRBJ2-5, the full variable domain reads SAVISQKPSRDICQRGTSLTIQCQVDSQVTMMFWYRQQPGQSLTLIATANQGSEATYESGFVIDKFPISRPNLTFSTLTVSNMSPEDSSIYLCSVAGTGGRQETQYFGPGTRLLVL.